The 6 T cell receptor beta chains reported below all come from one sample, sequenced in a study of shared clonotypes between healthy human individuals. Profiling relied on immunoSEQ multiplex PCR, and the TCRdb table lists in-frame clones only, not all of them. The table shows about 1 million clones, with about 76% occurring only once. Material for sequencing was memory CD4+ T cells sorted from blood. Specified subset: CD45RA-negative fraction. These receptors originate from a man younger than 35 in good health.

DNA of the CDR3: TGTGCCAGCAGCGCCCGCGGGGGACTCCTTGACAATGAGCAGTTCTTC. This gives the protein CASSARGGLLDNEQFF. The chain recombines TRBV5-6 with TRBJ2-1; 7 nucleotides agree with TRBD2. Unmatched junction bases numbered 12, after V lost 4 bases and J lost 5 bases. The CDR3 is 16 residues long. Germline V gene lookup returns CDR1 SGHDT and CDR2 YYEEEE.

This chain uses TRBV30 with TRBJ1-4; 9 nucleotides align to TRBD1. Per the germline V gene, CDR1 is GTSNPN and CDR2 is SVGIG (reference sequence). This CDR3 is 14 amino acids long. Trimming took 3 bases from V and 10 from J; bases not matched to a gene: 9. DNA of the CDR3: TGTGCCTGGAGACCGGGGACAGGGATAGGAAAACTGTTTTTT. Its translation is CAWRPGTGIGKLFF.

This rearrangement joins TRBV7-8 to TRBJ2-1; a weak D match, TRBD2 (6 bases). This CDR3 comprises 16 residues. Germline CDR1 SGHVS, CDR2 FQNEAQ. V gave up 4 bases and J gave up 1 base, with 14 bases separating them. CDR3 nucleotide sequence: TGTGCCAGCAGCTCCCGTCTGAGCGGGTCCTACAATGAGCAGTTCTTC. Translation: CASSSRLSGSYNEQFF.

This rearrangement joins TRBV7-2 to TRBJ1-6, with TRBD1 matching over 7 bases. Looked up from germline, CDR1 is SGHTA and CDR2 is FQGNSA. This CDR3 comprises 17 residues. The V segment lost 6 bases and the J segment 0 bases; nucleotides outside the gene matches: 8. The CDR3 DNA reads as TGTGCCAGCAGTTACCGACAGGGAAGCTCCTATAATTCACCCCTCCACTTT. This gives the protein CASSYRQGSSYNSPLHF.

Here the CDR3 reads CASSDILELRGYEQYF. CDR3 nucleotide sequence: TGTGCCAGCAGCGATATACTGGAACTCCGTGGCTACGAGCAGTACTTC. This chain joins TRBV5-4 and TRBJ2-7; D is undetermined. V lost 4 bases to trimming and J lost 3 bases, with 20 bases between them. The CDR3 covers 16 residues. CDR1 and CDR2 from the germline V gene are SGHNT and YYREEE (reference sequence). Supplemented by reference TRBV5-4 and TRBJ2-7, the full variable domain reads ETGVTQSPTHLIKTRGQQVTLRCSSQSGHNTVSWYQQALGQGPQFIFQYYREEENGRGNFPPRFSGLQFPNYSSELNVNALELDDSALYLCASSDILELRGYEQYFGPGTRLTVT.

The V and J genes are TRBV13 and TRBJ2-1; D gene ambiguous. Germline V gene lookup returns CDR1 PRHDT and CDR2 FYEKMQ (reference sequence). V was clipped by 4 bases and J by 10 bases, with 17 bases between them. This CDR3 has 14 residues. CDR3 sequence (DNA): TGTGCCAGCAGCTCGGTCGGCCCGGGCGTAGAGCAGTTCTTC. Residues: CASSSVGPGVEQFF. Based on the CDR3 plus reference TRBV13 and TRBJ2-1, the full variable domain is AAGVIQSPRHLIKEKRETATLKCYPIPRHDTVYWYQQGPGQDPQFLISFYEKMQSDKGSIPDRFSAQQFSDYHSELNMSSLELGDSALYFCASSSVGPGVEQFFGPGTRLTVL.